Listed below are T cell receptor beta chains from one sample, sequenced in a study of CD8 T cells in Susac syndrome. TCRdb re-derived calls from the immunoSEQ multiplex PCR reads in MiXCR, one entry per CDR3 protein. This sample has 70,000 to 100,000 distinct CDR3 sequences, with around 96% found just once. The sequencing sample was made of CD8+ T cells from PBMCs. The receptors were sampled from a human donor with Susac syndrome. Both conserved end residues are part of each CDR3. Each record gives: CDR3 DNA, CDR3 protein, D gene, J gene, V gene. A D gene is named only where the DNA matches it firmly.

DNA: TGCAGTGCTAGGGGCAGGTCTAACTATGGCTACACCTTC; CDR3: CSARGRSNYGYTF; D: NA; J: TRBJ1-2; V: TRBV20-1
DNA: TGCAGTGCTAGAGGAAAAGTCTGGAGCCTGGATTCACCCCTCCACTTT; CDR3: CSARGKVWSLDSPLHF; D: NA; J: TRBJ1-6; V: TRBV20-1
DNA: TGTGCCTGGATCCAGGGCGCTTACAATGAGCAGTTCTTC; CDR3: CAWIQGAYNEQFF; D: NA; J: TRBJ2-1; V: TRBV30
DNA: TGTGCCAGCAGCACAGGCGCTGGAAGAGGGGTCAACTATGGCTACACCTTC; CDR3: CASSTGAGRGVNYGYTF; D: NA; J: TRBJ1-2; V: TRBV9
DNA: TGTGCCAGCAGTCCAAGCACCGGGAGAAAGGACAATGAGCAGTTCTTC; CDR3: CASSPSTGRKDNEQFF; D: NA; J: TRBJ2-1; V: TRBV28
DNA: TGCGCCAGCAGCCCCGGGCCGCGCTATGGCTACACCTTC; CDR3: CASSPGPRYGYTF; D: NA; J: TRBJ1-2; V: TRBV23-1
DNA: TGTGCCACCAGCGGGACAGGGGTGCCCCAGCATTTT; CDR3: CATSGTGVPQHF; D: TRBD1; J: TRBJ1-5; V: TRBV15
DNA: TGTGCCAGCTCGGCCGGGTCTCAAGTCAATCAGCCCCAGCATTTT; CDR3: CASSAGSQVNQPQHF; D: NA; J: TRBJ1-5; V: TRBV14
DNA: TGTGCCAGCAGCCAAGGGACAGGAGGGGACAATGAGCAGTTCTTC; CDR3: CASSQGTGGDNEQFF; D: TRBD1; J: TRBJ2-1; V: TRBV7-9
DNA: TGTGCCAGCAGTGAAGCGGAGCCAGGGTGGGATACGCAGTATTTT; CDR3: CASSEAEPGWDTQYF; D: NA; J: TRBJ2-3; V: TRBV2
DNA: TGTGCCAGTAGTAGAGGATCAGACTTCTACGAGCAGTACTTC; CDR3: CASSRGSDFYEQYF; D: NA; J: TRBJ2-7; V: TRBV19
DNA: TGTGCCAGCTCCCCAAGGGACAACCCCTACGAGCAGTACTTC; CDR3: CASSPRDNPYEQYF; D: NA; J: TRBJ2-7; V: TRBV18
DNA: TGTGCCAGCAGCGTAGGGGGGGCCAGTGATGAGCAGTTCTTC; CDR3: CASSVGGASDEQFF; D: NA; J: TRBJ2-1; V: TRBV9
DNA: TGCAGTGATGGTATTATGACTAACTATGGCTACACCTTC; CDR3: CSDGIMTNYGYTF; D: NA; J: TRBJ1-2; V: TRBV20-1
DNA: TGTGCCAGCACCCAGCGCCTAGCCTCAGATACGCAGTATTTT; CDR3: CASTQRLASDTQYF; D: NA; J: TRBJ2-3; V: TRBV12-3/TRBV12-4
DNA: TGTGCCTGGAGTGTGCGCCGACAGGGAGGATGGGATACGCAGTATTTT; CDR3: CAWSVRRQGGWDTQYF; D: NA; J: TRBJ2-3; V: TRBV30
DNA: TGTGCCAGCAGTGGACCCTCTAACGGTGGCAACATTCAGTACTTC; CDR3: CASSGPSNGGNIQYF; D: NA; J: TRBJ2-4; V: TRBV28
DNA: TGTGCCAGCAGCGGAACGACAGGGGGAAACACTGAAGCTTTCTTT; CDR3: CASSGTTGGNTEAFF; D: TRBD1; J: TRBJ1-1; V: TRBV9
DNA: TGCGCCAGCAGCCAGGATTGGGGTCAGCCCCAGCATTTT; CDR3: CASSQDWGQPQHF; D: NA; J: TRBJ1-5; V: TRBV4-3
DNA: TGTGCCAGCAGCCCTACCGGGGACCCCTACGGGGAGCAGTACTTC; CDR3: CASSPTGDPYGEQYF; D: NA; J: TRBJ2-7; V: TRBV9
DNA: TGTGCCTGGACCGGGGGGATGAACACTGAAGCTTTCTTT; CDR3: CAWTGGMNTEAFF; D: NA; J: TRBJ1-1; V: TRBV30
DNA: TGTGCCTGGAGAGTAGGACAGGGACCTGGAAACACCATATATTTT; CDR3: CAWRVGQGPGNTIYF; D: TRBD1; J: TRBJ1-3; V: TRBV30
DNA: TGTGCCAGCAGCCCTCCCGTCGAGGGGGCAGGCTATGGCTACACCTTC; CDR3: CASSPPVEGAGYGYTF; D: TRBD1; J: TRBJ1-2; V: TRBV9
DNA: TGTGCCAGCAGTGATAGTGTCGGGACGAACACCGGGGAGCTGTTTTTT; CDR3: CASSDSVGTNTGELFF; D: NA; J: TRBJ2-2; V: TRBV6-4
DNA: TGTGCCAGCAGCCGGCTCTCGGACCTCCCCCGAAAGATGACCCAGTACTTC; CDR3: CASSRLSDLPRKMTQYF; D: NA; J: TRBJ2-5; V: TRBV3-1
DNA: TGCAGTGCTAGAGACGAGACGGAAAGCACAGATACGCAGTATTTT; CDR3: CSARDETESTDTQYF; D: NA; J: TRBJ2-3; V: TRBV20-1
DNA: TGCAGTGCTACAGACAGAAGCAATCAGCCCCAGCATTTT; CDR3: CSATDRSNQPQHF; D: NA; J: TRBJ1-5; V: TRBV20-1
DNA: TGCAGCGTAGGGACAGCCTACGAGCAGTACTTC; CDR3: CSVGTAYEQYF; D: TRBD1; J: TRBJ2-7; V: TRBV29-1
DNA: TGTGCCAGCAGGACCGCTCCGGGGCTGGCCTACGAGCAGTACTTC; CDR3: CASRTAPGLAYEQYF; D: NA; J: TRBJ2-7; V: TRBV27